This passage covers 19 T cell receptor beta chains from one sample sequenced in a study of beta chain features in type 1 diabetes. The isolated RNA, all of it, was reverse transcribed, so expressed TCRB transcripts were what got sequenced. The table came from immunoSEQ multiplex PCR; TCRdb's copy has only in-frame clones and leaves some out. Here the sample spans about 130,000 clones, around 8.7% being singletons. Material: central memory CD4+ T cells from blood. The receptors shown here come from a man aged 18 to 30 in good health.

The V gene is TRBV5-1, the J gene TRBJ1-6; TRBD1 aligns across 7 bases. Germline V gene lookup returns CDR1 SGHRS and CDR2 YFSETQ. V shed 4 bases and J 7 bases; nucleotides not matched to a gene: 8. This CDR3 comprises 15 residues. The CDR3 sequence: CASSPFGDRNSPLHF. The CDR3 DNA sequence: TGCGCCAGCAGCCCCTTCGGGGACAGAAATTCACCCCTCCACTTT.

The chain has TRBV6-6 and TRBJ2-3; 9 nucleotides line up with TRBD2. CDR3 length: 15 amino acids. From germline, CDR1 is MNHNY and CDR2 SVGAGI (reference sequence). V lost 7 bases, J lost 0 bases, and 5 bases stayed unmatched. CDR3 protein: CASKFSGGSTDTQYF. CDR3 DNA sequence: TGTGCCAGCAAGTTTAGCGGGGGCAGCACAGATACGCAGTATTTT.

This clone was picked up many times. The chain recombines TRBV2 with TRBJ1-2; TRBD1 matches at 8 bases. Germline V gives CDR1 SNHLY, CDR2 FYNNEI. After removal of 4 bases from V and 6 bases from J, the junction contained 1 base not matched to a gene. The CDR3 totals 12 residues. This CDR3 reads CASSGTGNGYTF. Here the CDR3 DNA reads TGTGCCAGCAGTGGGACAGGGAATGGCTACACCTTC.

This clone was observed a few times. This chain joins TRBV7-2 and TRBJ2-1; D uncertain. The CDR3 contains 13 residues. V lost 5 bases, J lost 6 bases, and 11 bases lay in between. Germline-derived CDR1 and CDR2 are SGHTA and FQGNSA. DNA for the CDR3: TGTGCCAGCAGCCAAGATTACGGCAATGAGCAGTTCTTC. Its translation is CASSQDYGNEQFF.

Here the CDR3 DNA reads TGTGCCAGCAGCTTAAAGATAGAGGGAACCTACGAGCAGTACTTC. This sequence encodes CASSLKIEGTYEQYF. The chain is built from TRBV7-2 and TRBJ2-7; weak D call: TRBD2 (5 bases). V dropped 2 bases and J dropped 2 bases, with 13 bases sitting between them. The V gene's germline CDR1 is SGHTA and CDR2 FQGNSA. There are 15 residues in the CDR3.

Concerning this clone itself: This sample also contains other DNA sequences that code for the same CDR3. This sequence joins TRBV5-1 and TRBJ2-1; 11 bases align to TRBD2. Germline values: CDR1 SGHRS, CDR2 YFSETQ. The length of the CDR3 is 15 residues. The J segment lost 5 bases and the V segment lost 3 bases, leaving 4 bases of the junction unmatched. DNA of the CDR3: TGCGCCAGCAGCTGGTTAGCGGGGGGGAACAATGAGCAGTTCTTC. This encodes CASSWLAGGNNEQFF. Together with reference TRBV5-1 and TRBJ2-1, the CDR3 gives the full variable domain: KAGVTQTPRYLIKTRGQQVTLSCSPISGHRSVSWYQQTPGQGLQFLFEYFSETQRNKGNFPGRFSGRQFSNSRSEMNVSTLELGDSALYLCASSWLAGGNNEQFFGPGTRLTVL.

The CDR3 DNA sequence: TGTGCCAGCAGTTACTCTGGGAGGAACATTCAGTACTTC. Protein product: CASSYSGRNIQYF. The V gene is TRBV6-5, the J gene TRBJ2-4, with D possibly being TRBD2 (6 bases). Germline lookup yields CDR1 MNHEY and CDR2 SVGAGI. The CDR3 consists of 13 residues. V was trimmed by 0 bases and J by 7 bases, leaving 7 bases between them.

The J gene is TRBJ2-1, the V gene TRBV7-2; a possible D gene is TRBD2 (6 bases). Germline values: CDR1 SGHTA, CDR2 FQGNSA. CDR3 length: 13 amino acids. The V gene lost 2 bases and the J gene lost 6 bases, with 8 bases spanning the gap. The CDR3 coding sequence is TGTGCCAGCAGCTTACAGGGAGGCAATGAGCAGTTCTTC. This gives the protein CASSLQGGNEQFF.

This clone was detected a few times. This chain joins TRBV4-1 and TRBJ2-3; TRBD2 agrees at 13 bases. The CDR3 has 19 amino acids. CDR1 is MGHRA and CDR2 is YSYEKL in the germline V gene. J gave up 1 base and V 4 bases, and 11 bases lay outside the gene matches. This CDR3 reads CASSRQLAGGLLGTDTQYF. The CDR3 DNA reads TGCGCCAGCAGCCGGCAACTAGCGGGGGGGCTCCTGGGCACAGATACGCAGTATTTT.

The rearrangement joins TRBV9 to TRBJ2-5; possibly TRBD2 for D (7 bases). Germline-derived CDR1 and CDR2 are SGDLS and YYNGEE. V was trimmed by 0 bases and J by 5 bases, leaving 14 bases between them. This CDR3 region has 15 residues. The CDR3 sequence: CASSVAAGAEETQYF. The DNA for the CDR3 is TGTGCCAGCAGCGTAGCCGCGGGGGCCGAGGAGACCCAGTACTTC.

A few counts support this clone. The genes are TRBV9 and TRBJ2-1; D unclear. Per germline, CDR1 SGDLS and CDR2 YYNGEE. Deletions cut 0 bases from V and 1 base from J, with 5 bases between. The CDR3 covers 14 residues. The CDR3 region has the DNA TGTGCCAGCAGCGTAGTAAATTCCTACAATGAGCAGTTCTTC. It encodes CASSVVNSYNEQFF. Complete variable domain (other parts from reference TRBV9 and TRBJ2-1): DSGVTQTPKHLITATGQRVTLRCSPRSGDLSVYWYQQSLDQGLQFLIQYYNGEERAKGNILERFSAQQFPDLHSELNLSSLELGDSALYFCASSVVNSYNEQFFGPGTRLTVL.

This clone has more than one count but fewer than ten. At one of its ends the junction is not consistent with the germline gene, which may arise from a read error. CDR3 DNA sequence: TGTGCCAGCAGCTTACTCATTGAGGGTTGGGACTTC. Translation gives CASSLLIEGWDF. This chain links TRBV7-2 with TRBJ2-5; possibly TRBD2 for D (5 bases). The CDR3 runs 12 residues. The germline V gene has CDR1 SGHTA and CDR2 FQGNSA.

This clone turned up a few times. The J gene is TRBJ2-7, the V gene TRBV28; 7 nucleotides match TRBD2. Trimming took 6 bases from V and 1 from J; bases not matched to a gene: 12. The CDR3 sequence is 16 residues long. Germline CDR1 and CDR2: MDHEN and SYDVKM. This chain's CDR3 is CASSPPGGRNSYEQYF. DNA for the CDR3: TGTGCCAGCAGCCCACCGGGAGGAAGGAATTCCTACGAGCAGTACTTC. Combining the CDR3 with reference TRBV28 and TRBJ2-7 gives the whole variable domain DVKVTQSSRYLVKRTGEKVFLECVQDMDHENMFWYRQDPGLGLRLIYFSYDVKMKEKGDIPEGYSVSREKKERFSLILESASTNQTSMYLCASSPPGGRNSYEQYFGPGTRLTVT.

This clone was detected many times. CDR3 nucleotides: TGTGCCAGCAGCTTAACGGGGGATCGGAGTGGGCAGTATTTT. Translation: CASSLTGDRSGQYF. The chain uses TRBV7-2 and TRBJ2-3, with a possible D match to TRBD2 (6 bases). The CDR3 has 14 residues. Trimming pared 2 bases from V and 11 bases from J, leaving 17 bases between. Germline CDR1 and CDR2: SGHTA and FQGNSA.

This chain joins TRBV5-6 and TRBJ1-5, with 7 bases aligning to TRBD1. J was trimmed by 4 bases and V by 4 bases; bases with no gene match: 11. The CDR3 extends over 16 amino acids. CDR1 and CDR2 from the germline V gene are SGHDT and YYEEEE. The CDR3 nucleotides are TGTGCCAGCAGCCACAGAGGCACAGGGGTGAATCAGCCCCAGCATTTT. Translated, it gives CASSHRGTGVNQPQHF. The variable domain in full, completed from reference TRBV5-6 and TRBJ1-5, reads DAGVTQSPTHLIKTRGQQVTLRCSPKSGHDTVSWYQQALGQGPQFIFQYYEEEERQRGNFPDRFSGHQFPNYSSELNVNALLLGDSALYLCASSHRGTGVNQPQHFGDGTRLSIL.

This clone has a handful of counts. The J gene is TRBJ1-5, the V gene TRBV29-1, with 10 bases identical to TRBD1. The germline V gene has CDR1 SQVTM and CDR2 ANQGSEA. V lost 4 bases, J lost 2 bases, and 2 bases stayed unmatched. This CDR3 is 14 amino acids long. The CDR3 reads CSVAGTGGNQPQHF. The DNA for the CDR3 is TGCAGCGTTGCCGGGACAGGGGGCAATCAGCCCCAGCATTTT. Combining the CDR3 with reference TRBV29-1 and TRBJ1-5 gives the whole variable domain SAVISQKPSRDICQRGTSLTIQCQVDSQVTMMFWYRQQPGQSLTLIATANQGSEATYESGFVIDKFPISRPNLTFSTLTVSNMSPEDSSIYLCSVAGTGGNQPQHFGDGTRLSIL.

This clone appeared a single time. The chain links TRBV6-5 to TRBJ2-2, with D possibly being TRBD2 (6 bases). Between the trimmed V and J ends, which lost 2 bases and 6 bases, there was a span of 10 bases. This CDR3 region has 14 residues. CDR1 is MNHEY and CDR2 is SVGAGI in the germline V gene. The CDR3: CASSYKGEAGELFF. The CDR3, as DNA: TGTGCCAGCAGTTACAAAGGGGAGGCCGGGGAGCTGTTTTTT.

V is TRBV28 and J is TRBJ2-3; TRBD2 agrees at 13 bases. Germline values: CDR1 MDHEN, CDR2 SYDVKM. The CDR3 runs to 18 residues. The V segment lost 4 bases and the J segment 5 bases; nucleotides outside the gene matches: 12. The CDR3: CASSSDGTSGVGGDTQYF. In DNA form, the CDR3 reads TGTGCCAGCAGTTCAGATGGGACTAGCGGGGTAGGGGGAGATACGCAGTATTTT.

CDR3 loop: CASSYSGGDTQYF. Here the CDR3 DNA reads TGTGCCAGCAGTTACTCGGGGGGGGATACGCAGTATTTT. The chain joins TRBV6-6 to TRBJ2-3; TRBD2 agrees at 7 bases. The CDR3 is 13 residues long. Germline values: CDR1 MNHNY, CDR2 SVGAGI (reference sequence). Trimming removed 0 bases from V and 6 bases from J; junction bases left unmatched: 0.